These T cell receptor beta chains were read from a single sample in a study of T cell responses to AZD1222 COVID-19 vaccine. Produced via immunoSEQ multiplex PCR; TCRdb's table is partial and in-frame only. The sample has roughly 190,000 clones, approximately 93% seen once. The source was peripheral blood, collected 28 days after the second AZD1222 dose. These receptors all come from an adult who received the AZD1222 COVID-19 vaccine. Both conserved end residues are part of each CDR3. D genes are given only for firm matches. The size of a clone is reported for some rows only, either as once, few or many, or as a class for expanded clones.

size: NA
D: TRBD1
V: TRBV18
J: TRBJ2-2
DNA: TGTGCCAGCTCACCACTTTCCGGGACAGGGGGCACCGGGGAGCTGTTTTTT
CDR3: CASSPLSGTGGTGELFF

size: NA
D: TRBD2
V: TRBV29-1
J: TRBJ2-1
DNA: TGCAGCGTCAGACTAGCGGGGATATCCTACAATGAGCAGTTCTTC
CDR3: CSVRLAGISYNEQFF

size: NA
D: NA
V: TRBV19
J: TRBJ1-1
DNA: TGTGCCAGTGCCGAAGGGGGGGGTAACACTGAAGCTTTCTTT
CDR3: CASAEGGGNTEAFF

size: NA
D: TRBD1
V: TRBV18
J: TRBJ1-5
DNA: TGTGCCAGCTCACCGGACAGGGGATATCAGCCCCAGCATTTT
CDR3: CASSPDRGYQPQHF

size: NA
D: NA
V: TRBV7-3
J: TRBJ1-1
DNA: TGTGCCAGCAACCCCGGACAGATCGCTGAAGCTTTCTTT
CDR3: CASNPGQIAEAFF

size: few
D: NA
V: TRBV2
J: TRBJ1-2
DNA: TGTGCCAGCCGTCGGGAGTCTAACTATGGCTACACCTTC
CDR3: CASRRESNYGYTF

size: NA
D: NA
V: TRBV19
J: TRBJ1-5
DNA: TGTGCCAGTAGTATTTTGCAGCCTCCTTATAGCAATCAGCCCCAGCATTTT
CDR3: CASSILQPPYSNQPQHF

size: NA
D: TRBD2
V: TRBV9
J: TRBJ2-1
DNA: TGTGCCAGCAGCGTAGGGATAGCGGGAGGGGACAATGAGCAGTTCTTC
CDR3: CASSVGIAGGDNEQFF

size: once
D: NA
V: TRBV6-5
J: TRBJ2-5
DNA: TGTGCCAGCAGTTATCGGTCACAAGAGACCCAGTACTTC
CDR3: CASSYRSQETQYF

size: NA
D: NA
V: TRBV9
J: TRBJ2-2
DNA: TGTGCCAGCAGCCCAGGAGCGACCGGGGAGCTGTTTTTT
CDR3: CASSPGATGELFF

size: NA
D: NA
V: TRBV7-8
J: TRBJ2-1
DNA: TGTGCCAGCAGCCAGATGGGGGTTGAGCAGTTCTTC
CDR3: CASSQMGVEQFF

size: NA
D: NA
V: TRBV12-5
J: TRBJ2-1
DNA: TGTGCTAGTGGTTTGGTAGAGGGACCTTCCAATGAGCAGTTCTTC
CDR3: CASGLVEGPSNEQFF

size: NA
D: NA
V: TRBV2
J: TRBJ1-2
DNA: TGTGCCAGCAGTGAAGTCAGTCTTAACTATGGCTACACCTTC
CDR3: CASSEVSLNYGYTF

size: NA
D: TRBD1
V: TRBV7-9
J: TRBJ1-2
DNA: TGTGCCAGCAGCACCCCGGACAGGGGGCATGGCTACACCTTC
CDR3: CASSTPDRGHGYTF

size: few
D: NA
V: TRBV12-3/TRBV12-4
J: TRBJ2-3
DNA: TGTGCCAGCAGTATTGGGGCGCAGTATTTT
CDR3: CASSIGAQYF

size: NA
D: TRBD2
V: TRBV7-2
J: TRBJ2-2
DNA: TGTGCCAGCAGCCTGCCCGGACTAGCGGGGGGGGGCACCGGGGAGCTGTTTTTT
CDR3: CASSLPGLAGGGTGELFF

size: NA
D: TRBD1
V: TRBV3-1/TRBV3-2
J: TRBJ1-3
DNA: TGTGCCAGCAGCCCGTGGGACAGGGGGCTCGGAAACACCATATATTTT
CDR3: CASSPWDRGLGNTIYF

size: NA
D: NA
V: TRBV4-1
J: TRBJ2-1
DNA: TGCGCCAGCAGCCCCGCGACCGCCCTCCATGAGCAGTTCTTC
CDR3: CASSPATALHEQFF

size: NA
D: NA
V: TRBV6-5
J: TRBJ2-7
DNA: TGTGCCAGCAGTTACGGATTAGGAGAGCAGTACTTC
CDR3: CASSYGLGEQYF

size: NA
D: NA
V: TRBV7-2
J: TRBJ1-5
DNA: TGTGCCAGCAGCTTAGCCCTCGTTGGGCCCCAGCATTTT
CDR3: CASSLALVGPQHF

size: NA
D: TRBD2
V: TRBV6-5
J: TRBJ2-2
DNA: TGTGCCAGCAGTTACTCGAGACTAGCGGGGGCCGGGGAGCTGTTTTTT
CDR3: CASSYSRLAGAGELFF

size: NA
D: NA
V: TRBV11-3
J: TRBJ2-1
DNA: TGTGCCAGCAGCGATTACCGGGACCCGCCCCACGATGAGCAGTTCTTC
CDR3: CASSDYRDPPHDEQFF

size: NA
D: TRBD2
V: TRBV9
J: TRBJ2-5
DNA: TGTGCCAGCAGCGCCCTAGCGGGGGTCCAAGAGACCCAGTACTTC
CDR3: CASSALAGVQETQYF

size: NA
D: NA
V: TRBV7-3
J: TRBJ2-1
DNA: TGTGCCAGCAGCCCCTCTTTAGGGGTTGAAAATGAGCAGTTCTTC
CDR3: CASSPSLGVENEQFF

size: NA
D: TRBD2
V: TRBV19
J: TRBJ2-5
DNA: TGTGCCAGTAGTAGTCCCGGCGGGAGCGGGGAGACCCAGTACTTC
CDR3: CASSSPGGSGETQYF

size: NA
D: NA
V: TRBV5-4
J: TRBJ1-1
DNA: TGTGCCAGCAGCTTGGGTCCTGAAGCTTTCTTT
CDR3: CASSLGPEAFF

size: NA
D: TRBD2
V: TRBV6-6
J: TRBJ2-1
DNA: TGTGCCAGCAGTTTCATGGGAGCGGGGGGGCTGGGTGAGCAGTTCTTC
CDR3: CASSFMGAGGLGEQFF

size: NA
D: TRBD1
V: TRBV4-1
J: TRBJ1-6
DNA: TGCGCCAGCAGCCAAGATCCGCAGGGGGTAACTTCACCCCTCCACTTT
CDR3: CASSQDPQGVTSPLHF

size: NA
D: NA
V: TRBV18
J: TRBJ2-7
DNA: TGTGCCAGCTCACGGGCCAGGGGCGGCGAGCAGTACTTC
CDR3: CASSRARGGEQYF

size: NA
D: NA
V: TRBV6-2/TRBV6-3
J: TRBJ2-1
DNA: TGTGCCAGCAGCCCCGTCCTGAGGAGTGAGCAGTTCTTC
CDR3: CASSPVLRSEQFF

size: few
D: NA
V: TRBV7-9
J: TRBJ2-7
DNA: TGTGCCAGCCAAGCTGCCGGGAGCTCCTACGAGCAGTACTTC
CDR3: CASQAAGSSYEQYF

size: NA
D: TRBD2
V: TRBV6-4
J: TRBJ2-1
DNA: TGTGCCAGCAGCCAGACTAGCGGGAGGTACAATGAGCAGTTCTTC
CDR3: CASSQTSGRYNEQFF

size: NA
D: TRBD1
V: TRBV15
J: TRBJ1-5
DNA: TGTGCCACCAGACCCGGGACAGGGGGGCATCAGCCCCAGCATTTT
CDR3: CATRPGTGGHQPQHF

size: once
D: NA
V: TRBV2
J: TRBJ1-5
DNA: TGTGCCAGCAGTGCCGGGACCCATGGGCTCAATCAGCCCCAGCATTTT
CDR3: CASSAGTHGLNQPQHF

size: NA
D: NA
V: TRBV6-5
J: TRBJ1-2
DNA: TGTGCCAGCAGTTACAGTTTGAGGGGAGGCTACACCTTC
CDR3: CASSYSLRGGYTF

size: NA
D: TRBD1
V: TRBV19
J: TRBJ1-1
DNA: TGTGCCAGTAGTCCGGGGACAGGGGACTTTCGGGCTTTCTTT
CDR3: CASSPGTGDFRAFF

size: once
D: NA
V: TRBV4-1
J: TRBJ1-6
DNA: TGCGCCAGCAGCCAAGAATCCTACAGGAGCTCCTATAATTCACCCCTCCACTTT
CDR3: CASSQESYRSSYNSPLHF

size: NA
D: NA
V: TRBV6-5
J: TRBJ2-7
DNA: TGTGCCAGCAGTTACGCACTAGACTACGAGCAGTACTTC
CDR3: CASSYALDYEQYF

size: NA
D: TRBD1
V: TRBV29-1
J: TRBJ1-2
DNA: TGCAGCGTGGGGGCGGACAGGGGGTCTGGCTACACCTTC
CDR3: CSVGADRGSGYTF

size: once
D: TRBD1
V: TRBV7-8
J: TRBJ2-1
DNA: TGTGCCAGCAGCCCGACAGGGGGTAACTACAATGAGCAGTTCTTC
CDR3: CASSPTGGNYNEQFF

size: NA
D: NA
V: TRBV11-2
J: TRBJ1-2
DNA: TGTGCCAGCAGCTTCATGGGCTATGGCTACACCTTC
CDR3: CASSFMGYGYTF

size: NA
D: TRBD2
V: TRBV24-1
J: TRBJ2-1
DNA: TGTGCCACCAGTGATTTGACTAGCGGGGGGGCCGGGCAGTTCTTC
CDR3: CATSDLTSGGAGQFF

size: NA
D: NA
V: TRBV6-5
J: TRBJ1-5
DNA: TGTGCCAGCAGACGAAACCGCGAGGGACAGCCCCAGCATTTT
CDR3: CASRRNREGQPQHF

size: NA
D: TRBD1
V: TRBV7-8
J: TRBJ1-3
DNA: TGTGCCAGCAGCAGCGGACAGGGGGCTGGAAACACCATATATTTT
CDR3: CASSSGQGAGNTIYF

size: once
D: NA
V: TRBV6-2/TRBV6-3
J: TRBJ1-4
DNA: TGTGCCAGCAGTTACACCCTGACAAATGAAAAACTGTTTTTT
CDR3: CASSYTLTNEKLFF

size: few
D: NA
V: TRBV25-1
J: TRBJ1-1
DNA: TGTGCCAGCAGTGAATATAACAGGAGGGACGGTGAAGCTTTCTTT
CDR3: CASSEYNRRDGEAFF

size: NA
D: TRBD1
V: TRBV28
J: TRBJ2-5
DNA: TGTGCCAGCAGCGGCGCCGGGACAGGAGAGACCCAGTACTTC
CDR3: CASSGAGTGETQYF

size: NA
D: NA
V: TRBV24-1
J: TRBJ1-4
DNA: TGTGCCCCCAGGGAACTGTTTTTT
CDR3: CAPRELFF

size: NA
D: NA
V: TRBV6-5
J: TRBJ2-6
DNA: TGTGCCAGCACCAGGGTGCCATCTGGGGCCAACGTCCTGACTTTC
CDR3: CASTRVPSGANVLTF

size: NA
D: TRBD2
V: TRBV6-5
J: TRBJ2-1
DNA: TGTGCCACCATACTGGCGGGAGGATACAATGAGCAGTTCTTC
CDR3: CATILAGGYNEQFF

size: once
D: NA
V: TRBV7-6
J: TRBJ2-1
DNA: TGTGCCAGCAGCTCCTATCCGGGATTCAACAATGAGCAGTTCTTC
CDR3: CASSSYPGFNNEQFF

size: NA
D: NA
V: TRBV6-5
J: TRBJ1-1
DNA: TGTGCCAGCACAAGGTTTAGCAAGAGGGGCACTGAAGCTTTCTTT
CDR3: CASTRFSKRGTEAFF

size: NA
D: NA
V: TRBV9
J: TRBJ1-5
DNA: TGTGCCAGCAGCCCCGGGGGGGTGAGCAATCAGCCCCAGCATTTT
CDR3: CASSPGGVSNQPQHF